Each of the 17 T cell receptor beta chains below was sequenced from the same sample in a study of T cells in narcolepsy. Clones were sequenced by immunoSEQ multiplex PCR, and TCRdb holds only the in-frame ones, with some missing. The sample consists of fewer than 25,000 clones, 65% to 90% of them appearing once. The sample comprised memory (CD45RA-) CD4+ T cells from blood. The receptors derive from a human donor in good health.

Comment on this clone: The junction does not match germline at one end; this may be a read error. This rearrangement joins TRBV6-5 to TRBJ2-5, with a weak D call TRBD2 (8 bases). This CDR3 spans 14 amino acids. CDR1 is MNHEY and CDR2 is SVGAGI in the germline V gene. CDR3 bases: TGTGCCAGCAGTTTAGCGGGACAGCAAGGGACCCAGTACTTC. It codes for CASSLAGQQGTQYF.

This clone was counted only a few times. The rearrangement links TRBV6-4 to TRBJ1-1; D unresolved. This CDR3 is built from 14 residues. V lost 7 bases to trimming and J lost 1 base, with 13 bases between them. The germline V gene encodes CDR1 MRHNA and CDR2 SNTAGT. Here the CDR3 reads CASTASPGNTEAFF. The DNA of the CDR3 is TGTGCCAGCACCGCAAGCCCGGGGAACACTGAAGCTTTCTTT.

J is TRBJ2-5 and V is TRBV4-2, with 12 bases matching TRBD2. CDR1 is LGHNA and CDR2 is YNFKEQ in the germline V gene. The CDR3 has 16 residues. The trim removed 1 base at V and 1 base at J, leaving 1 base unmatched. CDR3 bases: TGTGCCAGCAGCCAAGTGACTAGCGGGAGCCAAGAGACCCAGTACTTC. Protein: CASSQVTSGSQETQYF.

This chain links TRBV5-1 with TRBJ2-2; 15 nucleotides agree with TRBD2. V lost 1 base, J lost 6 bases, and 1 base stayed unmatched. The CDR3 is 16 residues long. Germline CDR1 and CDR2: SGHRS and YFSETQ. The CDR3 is CASSLRTSGRAGELFF. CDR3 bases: TGCGCCAGCAGCTTGAGGACTAGCGGGAGGGCCGGGGAGCTGTTTTTT.

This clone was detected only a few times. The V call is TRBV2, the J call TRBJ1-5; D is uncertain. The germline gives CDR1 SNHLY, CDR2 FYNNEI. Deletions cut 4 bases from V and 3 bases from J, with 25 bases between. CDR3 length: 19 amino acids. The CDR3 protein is CASSGLLPGGPLNNQPQHF. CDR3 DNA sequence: TGTGCCAGCAGTGGGTTACTTCCGGGCGGGCCGTTGAACAATCAGCCCCAGCATTTT.

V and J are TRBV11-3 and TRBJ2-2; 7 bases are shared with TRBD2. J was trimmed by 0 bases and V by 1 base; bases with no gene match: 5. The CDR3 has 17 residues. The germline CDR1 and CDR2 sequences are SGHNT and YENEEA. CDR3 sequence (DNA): TGTGCCAGCAGCTTAGGGGGCGGGGGAGCGAACACCGGGGAGCTGTTTTTT. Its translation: CASSLGGGGANTGELFF.

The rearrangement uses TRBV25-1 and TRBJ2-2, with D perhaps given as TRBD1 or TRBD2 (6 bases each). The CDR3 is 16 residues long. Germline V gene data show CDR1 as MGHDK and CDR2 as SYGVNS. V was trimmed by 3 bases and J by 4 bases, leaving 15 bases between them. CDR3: CASSDLGGGGTGELFF. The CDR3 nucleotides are TGTGCCAGCAGTGACTTGGGGGGCGGTGGCACCGGGGAGCTGTTTTTT.

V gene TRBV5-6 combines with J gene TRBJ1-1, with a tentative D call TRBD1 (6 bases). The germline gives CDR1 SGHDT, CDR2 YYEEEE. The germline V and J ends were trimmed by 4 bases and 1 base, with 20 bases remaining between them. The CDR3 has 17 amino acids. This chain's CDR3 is CASSPPSTGMENTEAFF. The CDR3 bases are TGTGCCAGCAGCCCACCCTCCACAGGGATGGAGAACACTGAAGCTTTCTTT.

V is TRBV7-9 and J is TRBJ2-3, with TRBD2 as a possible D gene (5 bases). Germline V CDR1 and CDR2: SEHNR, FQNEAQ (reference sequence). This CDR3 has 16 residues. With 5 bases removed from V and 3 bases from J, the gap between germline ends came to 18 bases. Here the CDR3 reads CASSPEYGKGTDTQYF. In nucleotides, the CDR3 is TGTGCCAGCAGCCCCGAGTACGGGAAAGGGACAGATACGCAGTATTTT.

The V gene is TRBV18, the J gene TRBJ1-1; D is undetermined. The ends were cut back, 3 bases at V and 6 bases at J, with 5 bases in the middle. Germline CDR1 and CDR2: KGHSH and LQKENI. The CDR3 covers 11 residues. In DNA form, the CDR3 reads TGTGCCAGCTCACCCCAGGCTGAAGCTTTCTTT. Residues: CASSPQAEAFF.

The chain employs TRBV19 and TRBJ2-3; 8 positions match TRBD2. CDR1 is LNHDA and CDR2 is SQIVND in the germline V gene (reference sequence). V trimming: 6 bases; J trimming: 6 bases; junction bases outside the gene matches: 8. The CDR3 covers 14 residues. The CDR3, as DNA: TGTGCCAGTAGCCCCCCGGGGGGGGTCGATACGCAGTATTTT. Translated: CASSPPGGVDTQYF.

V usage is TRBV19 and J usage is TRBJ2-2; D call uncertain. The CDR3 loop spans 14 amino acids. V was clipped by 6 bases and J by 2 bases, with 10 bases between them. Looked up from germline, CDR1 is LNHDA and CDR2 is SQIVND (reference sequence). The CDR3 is CASSDRANTGELFF. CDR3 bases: TGTGCCAGTAGCGACCGGGCTAACACCGGGGAGCTGTTTTTT.

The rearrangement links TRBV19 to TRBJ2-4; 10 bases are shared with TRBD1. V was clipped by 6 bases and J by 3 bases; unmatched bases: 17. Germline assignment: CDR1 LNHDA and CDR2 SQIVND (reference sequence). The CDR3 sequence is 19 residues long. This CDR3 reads CASSPRDRGGERGKNIQYF. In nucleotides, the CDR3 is TGTGCCAGTAGCCCCCGGGACAGGGGAGGGGAAAGAGGCAAAAACATTCAGTACTTC.

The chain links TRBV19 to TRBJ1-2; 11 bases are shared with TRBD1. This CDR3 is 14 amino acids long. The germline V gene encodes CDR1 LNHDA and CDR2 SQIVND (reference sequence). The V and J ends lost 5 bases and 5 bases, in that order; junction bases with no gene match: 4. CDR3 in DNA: TGTGCCAGTAGTGGACAGGGGGCATGGTATGGCTACACCTTC. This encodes CASSGQGAWYGYTF.

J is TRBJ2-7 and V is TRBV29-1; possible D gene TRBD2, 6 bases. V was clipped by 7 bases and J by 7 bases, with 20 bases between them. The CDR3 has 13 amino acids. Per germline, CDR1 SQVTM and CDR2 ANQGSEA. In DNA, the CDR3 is TGCAGCGCCCTGCCTAGTGGAGGGGAGGAGCAGTACTTC. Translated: CSALPSGGEEQYF.

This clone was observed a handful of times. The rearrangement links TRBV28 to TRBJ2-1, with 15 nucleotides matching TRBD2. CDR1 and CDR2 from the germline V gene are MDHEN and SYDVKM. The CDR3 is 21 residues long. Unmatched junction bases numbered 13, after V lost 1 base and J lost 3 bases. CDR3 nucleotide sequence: TGTGCCAGCAGTTTATCAGGACTAGCGGGAGGGTTTGGCCTCAACTACAATGAGCAGTTCTTC. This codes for CASSLSGLAGGFGLNYNEQFF.

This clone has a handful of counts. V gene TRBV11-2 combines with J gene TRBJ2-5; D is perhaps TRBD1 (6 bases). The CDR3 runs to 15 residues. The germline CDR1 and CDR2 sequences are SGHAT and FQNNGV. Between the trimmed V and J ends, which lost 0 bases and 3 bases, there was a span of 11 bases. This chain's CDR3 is CASSLDLRTEETQYF. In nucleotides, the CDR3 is TGTGCCAGCAGCTTAGATCTTCGGACAGAAGAGACCCAGTACTTC.